The source of this TCR beta chain is a study of blood T cell repertoires in COVID-19. Study-wide context: Some COVID-19 samples were acute and others convalescent; all came from the United States, Italy and Spain. Sources were T cells, B-cell-depleted T cells, or PBMCs; the material itself was cDNA or gDNA.

The CDR3 length is 17 residues. In the original workflow: Cell counts per sample came from amplifying reference gene primers. Method: immunoSEQ multiplex PCR; TCRdb's copy keeps in-frame clones and lacks some. The V and J calls and clone size are taken from that table; D and trimming were inferred from the DNA. The data show approximately 230,000 clones, with around nine tenths seen just once and around 3.3% held by the top ten. This clone was counted once. The gene calls are TRBV21-1 and TRBJ1-1; TRBD1, the table's D call, lacks a check against the DNA. TRBV21-1 has pseudogene status. Sequenced input: peripheral blood. The clonotype originates from a man aged 18 to 30 with active or convalescent COVID-19. The CDR3, as DNA: TGTGCCAGCAGCTCGAACGAGGGAACAGGGGGCTACCCTGAAGCTTTCTTT. Translated: CASSSNEGTGGYPEAFF.